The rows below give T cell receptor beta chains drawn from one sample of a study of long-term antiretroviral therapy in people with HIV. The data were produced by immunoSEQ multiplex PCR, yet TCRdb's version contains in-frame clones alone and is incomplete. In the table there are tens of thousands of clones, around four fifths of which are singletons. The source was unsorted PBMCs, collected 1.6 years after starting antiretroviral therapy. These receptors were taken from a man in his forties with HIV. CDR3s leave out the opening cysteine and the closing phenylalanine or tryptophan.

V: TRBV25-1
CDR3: ASSEVAGVAKNIQY

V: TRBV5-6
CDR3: ASSFMGEQY

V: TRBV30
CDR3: AWSSSTGELF

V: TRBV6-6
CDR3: ASTVTGGGDTEAF

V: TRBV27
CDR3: ASSARPLSGYNEQF

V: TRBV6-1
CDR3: ASSPATGWYEQY

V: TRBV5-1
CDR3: ASSLTGEVIYEQY

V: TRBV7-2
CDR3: ASSPDREDGYT

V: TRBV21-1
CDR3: ASSKDVIQGSQPQH

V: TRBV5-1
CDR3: ASSLGPQGKNEKLF

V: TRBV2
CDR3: ATTGGDTGELF

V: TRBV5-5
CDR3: ASSQTGVLSGTIY

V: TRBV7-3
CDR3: ASSPWGASTDTQY

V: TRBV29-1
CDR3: SVVDRMNTGELF

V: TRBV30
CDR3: AWSGLRDRGYNEQF

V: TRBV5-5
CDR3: ASSLSPRRPTGYT

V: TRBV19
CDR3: ASSIGWLHPQH

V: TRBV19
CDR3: ASSITGGLNEKLF

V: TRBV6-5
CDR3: ASSYGQANTEAF

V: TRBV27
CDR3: ASSLTTNSYEQY

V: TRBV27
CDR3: ASSSPGLLAKNIQY

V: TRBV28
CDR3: ASTPRGQYGYT

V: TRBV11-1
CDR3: ASSLFPPGFGTDTQY

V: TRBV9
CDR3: ASSVGRGGNTEAF

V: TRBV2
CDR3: ASSSGTGGTVGNQPQH

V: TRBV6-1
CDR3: ASSEFRGDGTGELF

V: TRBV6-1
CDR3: ASSGWTRDQPQH

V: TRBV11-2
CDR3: ASSLRGSSAGELF

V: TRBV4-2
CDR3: ASSRFLTETQETQY

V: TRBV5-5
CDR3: ASRSSGVLETQY

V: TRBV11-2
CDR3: ASSLGGSSYEQY

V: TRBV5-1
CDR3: ASSQGATGTEAF

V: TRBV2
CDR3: ASVGTSGTEAF

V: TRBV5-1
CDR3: ASSLAWPRDLAYGYT

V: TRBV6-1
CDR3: ASSPGGAGRNEQY

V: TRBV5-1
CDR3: ASSPGTASSTDTQY

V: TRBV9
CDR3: ASSVVGGNGYT

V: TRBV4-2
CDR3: ASSQTSGSGYEQY

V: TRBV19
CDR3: ASSIRIRQGSRGYT

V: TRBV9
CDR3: ASSEGQNDEQF

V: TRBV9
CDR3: ASSVNNEQF

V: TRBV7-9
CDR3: ASSAGSSGKWGAYEQY

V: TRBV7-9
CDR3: ASSFPGGIYGTEAF

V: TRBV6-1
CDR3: ASSDQVMNTEAF

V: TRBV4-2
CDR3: ASSSGSGLFYEQY

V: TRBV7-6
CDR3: ASSARTGTGELF

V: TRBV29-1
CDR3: SVEIAGGPVYNEQF

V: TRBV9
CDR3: ASSDPGQGGPGTPYEQY

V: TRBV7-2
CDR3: ASSLDFVKNIQY

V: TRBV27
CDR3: ASSLDPALYNEQF

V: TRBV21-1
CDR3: ASTSQY

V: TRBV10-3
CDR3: AISGVSSYEQY

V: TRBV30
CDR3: AWSYEGGGSYNEQF

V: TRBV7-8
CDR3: ASNVGRGGTEAF

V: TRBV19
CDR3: ASSIERNYGYT

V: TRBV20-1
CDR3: SARRGYEQY

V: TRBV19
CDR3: ASSIGAGISGANVLT